This is a list of T cell receptor beta chains from one sample in a study of cytomegalovirus exposure and HLA in healthy donors. The repertoire was sequenced with immunoSEQ multiplex PCR; TCRdb's copy has only in-frame clones and lacks some. The table records 200,000 to 250,000 clones, about 80% of them present only once. The specimen sequenced was PBMCs. The source is a woman aged 35 to 49 in good health and CMV-seronegative. Both conserved end residues are part of each CDR3. The D gene is left open where the match is weak. The size of a clone is reported for some rows only, either as once, few or many, or as a class for expanded clones.

CDR3nt: TGCGCCAGCAGCCAAGAGGGGGGTTATGGGGCTAACTATGGCTACACCTTC
CDR3aa: CASSQEGGYGANYGYTF
j_gene: TRBJ1-2
v_gene: TRBV4-1
len: 17
abundance: NA
d_gene: NA

CDR3nt: TGTGCCAGCAGCACACGGACAACTGGGGGAAACACCATATATTTT
CDR3aa: CASSTRTTGGNTIYF
j_gene: TRBJ1-3
v_gene: TRBV5-5
len: 15
abundance: few
d_gene: NA

CDR3nt: TGTGCCAGCAGCTTACAGGGGGCCGGCGGGGAGCTGTTTTTT
CDR3aa: CASSLQGAGGELFF
j_gene: TRBJ2-2
v_gene: TRBV7-3
len: 14
abundance: NA
d_gene: TRBD1

CDR3nt: TGTGCCACCAGCAGTTACAGGGGGAGGTACGAGCAGTACTTC
CDR3aa: CATSSYRGRYEQYF
j_gene: TRBJ2-7
v_gene: TRBV15
len: 14
abundance: NA
d_gene: TRBD1

CDR3nt: TGTGCCAGCAGCCTACTAGCGGGGACCTCCTACGAGCAGTACTTC
CDR3aa: CASSLLAGTSYEQYF
j_gene: TRBJ2-7
v_gene: TRBV6-1
len: 15
abundance: NA
d_gene: TRBD2

CDR3nt: TGTGCCATTAGCCCTACAGGGGGCGAGGCAAGAGCTTTCTTT
CDR3aa: CAISPTGGEARAFF
j_gene: TRBJ1-1
v_gene: TRBV6-5
len: 14
abundance: NA
d_gene: TRBD1

CDR3nt: TGCGCCAGCAGCTCTACCAGGGATGCGGAGCAGTACTTC
CDR3aa: CASSSTRDAEQYF
j_gene: TRBJ2-7
v_gene: TRBV5-1
len: 13
abundance: NA
d_gene: NA

CDR3nt: TGCGCCAGCAGCTTGGGAGGGCCCTCGGATGAGCAGTTCTTC
CDR3aa: CASSLGGPSDEQFF
j_gene: TRBJ2-1
v_gene: TRBV5-1
len: 14
abundance: NA
d_gene: NA

CDR3nt: TGCGCCAGCAGCATACTAGCGGGGGGGCCCGGCTCAGATACGCAGTATTTT
CDR3aa: CASSILAGGPGSDTQYF
j_gene: TRBJ2-3
v_gene: TRBV5-1
len: 17
abundance: NA
d_gene: TRBD2

CDR3nt: TGCGCCACCGCGACCTCAGAGGCTGCTAACTATGGCTACACCTTC
CDR3aa: CATATSEAANYGYTF
j_gene: TRBJ1-2
v_gene: TRBV10-2
len: 15
abundance: NA
d_gene: NA

CDR3nt: TGTGCCAGCTCACCAGGAAGGGGAAGTATGAACACTGAAGCTTTCTTT
CDR3aa: CASSPGRGSMNTEAFF
j_gene: TRBJ1-1
v_gene: TRBV18
len: 16
abundance: NA
d_gene: NA

CDR3nt: TGTGCCAGCAGCAACGGGGGATCCGAAGCTTTCTTT
CDR3aa: CASSNGGSEAFF
j_gene: TRBJ1-1
v_gene: TRBV6-6
len: 12
abundance: NA
d_gene: NA

CDR3nt: TGTGCCAGCAGAGGGGGAGGGATTGGGGCTGAAGCTTTCTTT
CDR3aa: CASRGGGIGAEAFF
j_gene: TRBJ1-1
v_gene: TRBV6-1
len: 14
abundance: NA
d_gene: NA

CDR3nt: TGCAGCGTTGACAGGACAGGCCTTAACTATGGCTACACCTTC
CDR3aa: CSVDRTGLNYGYTF
j_gene: TRBJ1-2
v_gene: TRBV29-1
len: 14
abundance: once
d_gene: TRBD1

CDR3nt: TGCGCCAGCAGCCGGGACTACAGCTCCTACAATGAGCAGTTCTTC
CDR3aa: CASSRDYSSYNEQFF
j_gene: TRBJ2-1
v_gene: TRBV5-1
len: 15
abundance: NA
d_gene: TRBD2

CDR3nt: TGTGCCAGTAGTCTGCTCCGACAGGGGAGCGGGGAGCTGTTTTTT
CDR3aa: CASSLLRQGSGELFF
j_gene: TRBJ2-2
v_gene: TRBV19
len: 15
abundance: NA
d_gene: TRBD1

CDR3nt: TGTGCCAGCAGTAGGTTAAGACACCTTACTGAGACTTTCTTT
CDR3aa: CASSRLRHLTETFF
j_gene: TRBJ1-1
v_gene: TRBV28
len: 14
abundance: NA
d_gene: NA

CDR3nt: TGTGCCAGCAGCTTAGTAACCGGGACAGGGACTGGAAACACCATATATTTT
CDR3aa: CASSLVTGTGTGNTIYF
j_gene: TRBJ1-3
v_gene: TRBV7-9
len: 17
abundance: NA
d_gene: TRBD1

CDR3nt: TGTGCCAGCAGCTTAGCGAGCCGCCCCAGGAGGAATTCACCCCTCCACTTT
CDR3aa: CASSLASRPRRNSPLHF
j_gene: TRBJ1-6
v_gene: TRBV7-2
len: 17
abundance: NA
d_gene: NA

CDR3nt: TGTGCCATCAGTGGAGGCGGGGAGCTGTTTTTT
CDR3aa: CAISGGGELFF
j_gene: TRBJ2-2
v_gene: TRBV10-3
len: 11
abundance: NA
d_gene: NA

CDR3nt: TGTGCCAGCAGTTCCCCCACAGGCCAGGGGGGCTACACCTTC
CDR3aa: CASSSPTGQGGYTF
j_gene: TRBJ1-2
v_gene: TRBV28
len: 14
abundance: NA
d_gene: NA

CDR3nt: TGTTCCAGCAGCCCGGGGGACAGCTATTATAACTATGGCTACACCTTC
CDR3aa: CSSSPGDSYYNYGYTF
j_gene: TRBJ1-2
v_gene: TRBV7-9
len: 16
abundance: NA
d_gene: TRBD1

CDR3nt: TGTGCAAGTCGCATCCGTCAGGGCCCAGGGACCCAGTACTTC
CDR3aa: CASRIRQGPGTQYF
j_gene: TRBJ2-5
v_gene: TRBV12-2
len: 14
abundance: NA
d_gene: NA

CDR3nt: TGTGCCAGCAGTCCTCGGACAGGGGGATACGAGCAGTACTTC
CDR3aa: CASSPRTGGYEQYF
j_gene: TRBJ2-7
v_gene: TRBV6-5
len: 14
abundance: NA
d_gene: TRBD1

CDR3nt: TGTGCCAGCAGCCCCGACAGGGGCCCCTATGGCTACACCTTC
CDR3aa: CASSPDRGPYGYTF
j_gene: TRBJ1-2
v_gene: TRBV7-2
len: 14
abundance: NA
d_gene: TRBD1

CDR3nt: TGTGCCAGTAGTCCTCAACGGGACAAGTCGGCTTTCTTT
CDR3aa: CASSPQRDKSAFF
j_gene: TRBJ1-1
v_gene: TRBV19
len: 13
abundance: few
d_gene: NA

CDR3nt: TGTGCCAGCAGCGCAATAGCGGGCACCGGGGAGCTGTTTTTT
CDR3aa: CASSAIAGTGELFF
j_gene: TRBJ2-2
v_gene: TRBV9
len: 14
abundance: NA
d_gene: TRBD2

CDR3nt: TGTGCCAGCAGCCCCGGGACAGGGGGCACAAGAAACTATGGCTACACCTTC
CDR3aa: CASSPGTGGTRNYGYTF
j_gene: TRBJ1-2
v_gene: TRBV11-2
len: 17
abundance: NA
d_gene: TRBD1

CDR3nt: TGCGCCAGCAGCTTGACCGGGACAGCTGAAAAACTGTTTTTT
CDR3aa: CASSLTGTAEKLFF
j_gene: TRBJ1-4
v_gene: TRBV5-1
len: 14
abundance: few
d_gene: TRBD1

CDR3nt: TGTGCCAGTAGTATCCAACAGGGCCGGGGTGAGCAGTTCTTC
CDR3aa: CASSIQQGRGEQFF
j_gene: TRBJ2-1
v_gene: TRBV19
len: 14
abundance: NA
d_gene: NA

CDR3nt: TGTGCTAGCAGCTTAGCGCGGAATGGGGGGGCCGGCGAGACCCAGTACTTC
CDR3aa: CASSLARNGGAGETQYF
j_gene: TRBJ2-5
v_gene: TRBV7-7
len: 17
abundance: NA
d_gene: NA

CDR3nt: TGTGCCAGCAGCCCCCCCGGACCAGCGGGGGGGCCAGAGACCCAGTACTTC
CDR3aa: CASSPPGPAGGPETQYF
j_gene: TRBJ2-5
v_gene: TRBV4-2
len: 17
abundance: NA
d_gene: TRBD2

CDR3nt: TGTGCCAGCCTGGACAGTCGACCCTACGAGCAGTACTTC
CDR3aa: CASLDSRPYEQYF
j_gene: TRBJ2-7
v_gene: TRBV2
len: 13
abundance: NA
d_gene: NA

CDR3nt: TGTGCCAGCAGCTTTCCCTGGCCAGGGGCTGAAGCTTTCTTT
CDR3aa: CASSFPWPGAEAFF
j_gene: TRBJ1-1
v_gene: TRBV5-6
len: 14
abundance: few
d_gene: NA

CDR3nt: TGCGCCAGCAGCTTCTGGGGACAGGGGGACACTGAAGCTTTCTTT
CDR3aa: CASSFWGQGDTEAFF
j_gene: TRBJ1-1
v_gene: TRBV5-1
len: 15
abundance: few
d_gene: TRBD1

CDR3nt: TGTGCCAGCAGATCTCAAGAGACCCAGTACTTC
CDR3aa: CASRSQETQYF
j_gene: TRBJ2-5
v_gene: TRBV27
len: 11
abundance: NA
d_gene: NA

CDR3nt: TGTGCCAGTACATCTAGCGGGGGGGCCGGAGGAGAGACCCAGTACTTC
CDR3aa: CASTSSGGAGGETQYF
j_gene: TRBJ2-5
v_gene: TRBV19
len: 16
abundance: NA
d_gene: TRBD2

CDR3nt: TGTGCCAGCAGCCAAGAGGCGGACAGGGTAGGTCAGCCCCAGCATTTT
CDR3aa: CASSQEADRVGQPQHF
j_gene: TRBJ1-5
v_gene: TRBV4-2
len: 16
abundance: NA
d_gene: TRBD1

CDR3nt: TGTGCCAGCAGCTACGGGACTCCACTCTACGAGCAGTACTTC
CDR3aa: CASSYGTPLYEQYF
j_gene: TRBJ2-7
v_gene: TRBV13
len: 14
abundance: NA
d_gene: NA

CDR3nt: TGCAGCGTGGGACAGACAACTAGCACAGATACGCAGTATTTT
CDR3aa: CSVGQTTSTDTQYF
j_gene: TRBJ2-3
v_gene: TRBV29-1
len: 14
abundance: NA
d_gene: TRBD1

CDR3nt: TGCGCCAGCAGCGCCTCGACAGGGGGGCACTATGGCTACACCTTC
CDR3aa: CASSASTGGHYGYTF
j_gene: TRBJ1-2
v_gene: TRBV5-1
len: 15
abundance: once
d_gene: TRBD1

CDR3nt: TGTGCCAGCAGTTTCTGGGGGAGGGGCGCGGGAAGCACTGAAGCTTTCTTT
CDR3aa: CASSFWGRGAGSTEAFF
j_gene: TRBJ1-1
v_gene: TRBV28
len: 17
abundance: once
d_gene: NA

CDR3nt: TGCGCCAGCAGCAGTACAGGGCTCCCTAATGAAAAACTGTTTTTT
CDR3aa: CASSSTGLPNEKLFF
j_gene: TRBJ1-4
v_gene: TRBV5-1
len: 15
abundance: NA
d_gene: NA

CDR3nt: TGTGCCAGCAGCTTGACTAGCGGGGTCTACGAGCAGTACTTC
CDR3aa: CASSLTSGVYEQYF
j_gene: TRBJ2-7
v_gene: TRBV5-8
len: 14
abundance: few
d_gene: TRBD2

CDR3nt: TGTGCCAGTAGTCTGACCGGGACGGACTATTACAATGAGCAGTTCTTC
CDR3aa: CASSLTGTDYYNEQFF
j_gene: TRBJ2-1
v_gene: TRBV19
len: 16
abundance: NA
d_gene: NA

CDR3nt: TGCGCCAGCAGCCAAGATTACCCTGGGGGCCCTGAAGCTTTCTTT
CDR3aa: CASSQDYPGGPEAFF
j_gene: TRBJ1-1
v_gene: TRBV4-1
len: 15
abundance: NA
d_gene: NA

CDR3nt: TGCGCCAGCAGCCAAGGGACTAGCGGGGAGGGGGAGACCCAGTACTTC
CDR3aa: CASSQGTSGEGETQYF
j_gene: TRBJ2-5
v_gene: TRBV4-1
len: 16
abundance: NA
d_gene: TRBD2

CDR3nt: TGTGCCAGCAGTTGGGGACTAGCGAGCACAGATACGCAGTATTTT
CDR3aa: CASSWGLASTDTQYF
j_gene: TRBJ2-3
v_gene: TRBV27
len: 15
abundance: once
d_gene: TRBD2

CDR3nt: TGTGCCAGCAGCCTACCGGGTCTTCAGAACACTGAAGCTTTCTTT
CDR3aa: CASSLPGLQNTEAFF
j_gene: TRBJ1-1
v_gene: TRBV5-6
len: 15
abundance: NA
d_gene: NA

CDR3nt: TGTGCCAGCAGGGTCGGGGGTATCTATGGCTACACCTTC
CDR3aa: CASRVGGIYGYTF
j_gene: TRBJ1-2
v_gene: TRBV6-6
len: 13
abundance: NA
d_gene: NA

CDR3nt: TGCGCCAGCAGCTCGGGACAGCTCAACTATGGCTACACCTTC
CDR3aa: CASSSGQLNYGYTF
j_gene: TRBJ1-2
v_gene: TRBV5-1
len: 14
abundance: NA
d_gene: TRBD1

CDR3nt: TGTGCCTGGGCCGAGGGGGGGGACTTCGAGCAGTACTTC
CDR3aa: CAWAEGGDFEQYF
j_gene: TRBJ2-7
v_gene: TRBV30
len: 13
abundance: NA
d_gene: NA

CDR3nt: TGTGCCCATGTTGCGGGGGGGGACGGGACCCAGTACTTC
CDR3aa: CAHVAGGDGTQYF
j_gene: TRBJ2-5
v_gene: TRBV30
len: 13
abundance: NA
d_gene: TRBD2

CDR3nt: TGTGCCAGCAGTGAGGAACGGGGAGTTAGCAATCAGCCCCAGCATTTT
CDR3aa: CASSEERGVSNQPQHF
j_gene: TRBJ1-5
v_gene: TRBV2
len: 16
abundance: NA
d_gene: NA

CDR3nt: TGTGCCAGCCGGGTTTCCCTCAATGAAAAACTGTTTTTT
CDR3aa: CASRVSLNEKLFF
j_gene: TRBJ1-4
v_gene: TRBV28
len: 13
abundance: NA
d_gene: NA

CDR3nt: TGTGCCAGCAGCTTGACTGGTATTCAGAGCTCCTACAATGAGCAGTTCTTC
CDR3aa: CASSLTGIQSSYNEQFF
j_gene: TRBJ2-1
v_gene: TRBV7-8
len: 17
abundance: NA
d_gene: NA

CDR3nt: TGTGCCAGTAGTATGGGACTAGAGGTTTATTCGGCCAAAAACATTCAGTACTTC
CDR3aa: CASSMGLEVYSAKNIQYF
j_gene: TRBJ2-4
v_gene: TRBV19
len: 18
abundance: NA
d_gene: TRBD2

CDR3nt: TGTGCCAGCAGCTTAGGGGGCCGGGGGGAGACTGAAGCTTTCTTT
CDR3aa: CASSLGGRGETEAFF
j_gene: TRBJ1-1
v_gene: TRBV7-8
len: 15
abundance: NA
d_gene: NA

CDR3nt: TGTGCCAGCTCACCGACTAGCGGGGGTAACGAGCAGTACTTC
CDR3aa: CASSPTSGGNEQYF
j_gene: TRBJ2-7
v_gene: TRBV18
len: 14
abundance: NA
d_gene: TRBD2